This T cell receptor (beta chain) was captured by sequencing in a study of graft-versus-host responses after intestinal transplantation. Study-level information: Multivisceral, liver-intestinal, or isolated intestinal transplants were received by the recipients. General study findings and limits: GvH clones were identified in recipient marrow, with some first appearing in ileum or blood.

Assay used: immunoSEQ multiplex PCR; TCRdb lists only in-frame clones, some missing. In the table there are about 14,000 clones, around 40% of which are singletons. The V gene lost 0 bases and the J gene lost 4 bases, with 6 bases spanning the gap. Germline-derived CDR1 and CDR2 are LNHNV and YYDKDF (reference sequence). The CDR3 is 13 residues long. The chain couples TRBV15 to TRBJ1-2; no clear D. The origin of this receptor is a human patient who received an intestinal transplant. The material was alloreactive CD4+ T cells from a mixed lymphocyte reaction culture, obtained before intestinal transplant. Noted subset: CFSE-low proliferating T cells sorted from roughly six-day pre-transplant mixed lymphocyte reaction (GvH or HvG direction). CDR3 sequence reads: CATSREAFYGYTF. In nucleotides, the CDR3 is TGTGCCACCAGCAGAGAGGCTTTCTATGGCTACACCTTC.